A selection of T cell receptor beta chains follows, all from one sample in a study of T cell repertoires in cytomegalovirus infection. Via MiXCR, TCRdb re-called the reads, giving one row per CDR3 protein. The sample lists 740,000 or so distinct CDR3 sequences; roughly a third were seen once. The sample consisted of PBMCs. The receptors stem from a human donor in good health (CMV status not recorded). Some clones in this sample may be carry-over from other donors' samples. Both conserved end residues are part of each CDR3. D genes are given only for firm matches. Rows may omit the clone size; those that give it use once, few, many or a size class.

v_call	clone_size	d_call	j_call	cdr3_nt	cdr3_aa
TRBV10-3	.	TRBD1	TRBJ2-7	TGTGCCACCCTGGGGGACAGGGCTTCCTACGAGCAGTACTTC	CATLGDRASYEQYF
TRBV5-4	.	.	TRBJ2-5	TGTGCCAGCAGCTTGGCCCCCGTGCTCGGAATGGAGACCCAGTACTTC	CASSLAPVLGMETQYF
TRBV4-1	few	.	TRBJ1-5	TGCGCCAGCAGCCAAGAAAAAAGGCTCGGGTGGGGCCGCCAGAATCAGCCCCAGCATTTT	CASSQEKRLGWGRQNQPQHF
TRBV12-3/TRBV12-4	.	TRBD1	TRBJ1-2	TGTGCCAGCAGCCAGACAGGGTTGGGTGGCTACACCTTC	CASSQTGLGGYTF
TRBV7-2	many	TRBD1	TRBJ2-7	TGTGCCAGCAGCTTATCGACAGGGGCCCCATACGAGCAGTACTTC	CASSLSTGAPYEQYF
TRBV6-6	.	.	TRBJ2-1	TGTGCCAGCGTGGGTTACAATGAGCAGTTCTTC	CASVGYNEQFF
TRBV6-2/TRBV6-3	few	TRBD1	TRBJ2-6	TGTGCCAGCAGAAGCAGGGGGAGCTCTGGGGCCAACGTCCTGACTTTC	CASRSRGSSGANVLTF
TRBV28	few	.	TRBJ2-1	TGTGCCACCTTGATTTCTCGGGGCTACAATGAGCAGTTCTTC	CATLISRGYNEQFF
TRBV15	few	TRBD1	TRBJ1-6	TGTGCCACCAGGATAGACAGGGTTGATTCACCCCTCCACTTT	CATRIDRVDSPLHF
TRBV6-1	few	.	TRBJ2-1	TGTGCCAGCAGTGACCGGGGGCCCAATGAGCAGTTCTTC	CASSDRGPNEQFF
TRBV4-1	.	.	TRBJ1-6	TGCGCCAGCAGCCTCCGGGCGGAGGGCTCCTATAATTCACCCCTCCACTTT	CASSLRAEGSYNSPLHF
TRBV9	.	.	TRBJ1-5	TGTGCCAGCAGCACCGGAGGGTGGAATCAGCCCCAGCATTTT	CASSTGGWNQPQHF
TRBV4-1	.	.	TRBJ1-5	TGCGCCAGCAGCCAAGATAGGGGGGAACAGTATAGCAATCAGCCCCAGCATTTT	CASSQDRGEQYSNQPQHF
TRBV10-3	.	.	TRBJ2-1	TGTGCCATCAGTGGGGGGCGGGAGCTTTTCAATGAGCAGTTCTTC	CAISGGRELFNEQFF
TRBV11-2	.	TRBD2	TRBJ2-1	TGTGCCAGCAGCTACGCGGGACTAGCGGGATGGGGGTCCTACAATGAGCAGTTCTTC	CASSYAGLAGWGSYNEQFF
TRBV7-9	.	.	TRBJ2-3	TGTGCCAGCACCCCGGATACGCAGTATTTT	CASTPDTQYF
TRBV6-6	.	.	TRBJ2-5	TGTGCCAGCAGTTACACCCGCAGGGCCTTCGAGACCCAGTACTTC	CASSYTRRAFETQYF
TRBV7-1	.	.	TRBJ2-7	TGTGCCAGCAGCCTTCCCAGCAATGGCGTCCACGAGCAGTACTTC	CASSLPSNGVHEQYF
TRBV28	many	.	TRBJ2-1	TGTGCCAGCAGTTTACGGCTGGGCGAGCAGTTCTTC	CASSLRLGEQFF
TRBV28	few	.	TRBJ1-2	TGTGCCAGCAGTAAGAGAAATCGGCTCTTCTATGGCTACACCTTC	CASSKRNRLFYGYTF
TRBV28	.	TRBD1	TRBJ2-2	TGTGCCAGCAACCGGGACAGGGATGCCGGGGAGCTGTTTTTT	CASNRDRDAGELFF
TRBV28	.	TRBD1	TRBJ2-7	TGTGCCAGCAGCCCCAGTAGACAGGGTCCCTACGAGCAGTACTTC	CASSPSRQGPYEQYF
TRBV20-1	once	TRBD1	TRBJ2-2	TGCAGTGCTCCCACCTCACGACAGGGGAACACCGGGGAGCTGTTTTTT	CSAPTSRQGNTGELFF
TRBV5-1	few	.	TRBJ1-1	TGCGCCAGCAGCACAACGGTTAAGTCTGAAGCTTTCTTT	CASSTTVKSEAFF
TRBV5-4	.	.	TRBJ2-3	TGTGCCAGCAGCTTGGGCCGGGAAGCGCCAACGACAGATACGCAGTATTTT	CASSLGREAPTTDTQYF
TRBV12-3/TRBV12-4	few	.	TRBJ2-1	TGTGCCAGCAGTATGCATTTGAGCTCCTACAATGAGCAGTTCTTC	CASSMHLSSYNEQFF
TRBV7-2	few	TRBD1	TRBJ1-1	TGTGCCAGCAGCTTCCGACAGGGAAGCACTGAAGCTTTCTTT	CASSFRQGSTEAFF
TRBV2	.	TRBD1	TRBJ2-4	TGTGCCAGCACTTGGCCCGGGACAGATAAAAACATTCAGTACTTC	CASTWPGTDKNIQYF
TRBV27	.	.	TRBJ2-7	TGTGCCAGCAGTCCGGGGCAGTCCGTCTACGAGCAGTACTTC	CASSPGQSVYEQYF
TRBV7-9	.	TRBD1	TRBJ2-5	TGTGCCAGCAGCCTAAGCCTACAGGGGTTCCAAGAGACCCAGTACTTC	CASSLSLQGFQETQYF
TRBV4-2	.	.	TRBJ1-2	TGTGCCAGCAGCTCAGAGACCGCCCATGGCTACACCTTC	CASSSETAHGYTF
TRBV7-2	few	.	TRBJ1-2	TGTGCCAGCAGCGGGCAGTACTATGGCTACACCTTC	CASSGQYYGYTF
TRBV6-6	.	.	TRBJ2-5	TGTGCCAGCAGTTACCGCAACCTTGCCAGACAGGTCAATGAGACCCAGTACTTC	CASSYRNLARQVNETQYF
TRBV12-3/TRBV12-4	.	TRBD1	TRBJ1-5	TGTGCCAGCAGTTTACTATCGCGACAGGGGGCCAGGCAGCCCCAGCATTTT	CASSLLSRQGARQPQHF
TRBV7-2	few	.	TRBJ2-3	TGTGCCAGCAGCTTGAATCTAGCTGGAGATACGCAGTATTTT	CASSLNLAGDTQYF
TRBV5-1	.	.	TRBJ2-5	TGCGCCAGCAGCTTGGGAACCCTACCCGGGGAGACCCAGTACTTC	CASSLGTLPGETQYF
TRBV11-2	many	.	TRBJ2-3	TGTGCCAGCAGCTTAGACGGGGTTAGCACAGATACGCAGTATTTT	CASSLDGVSTDTQYF
TRBV28	few	.	TRBJ1-1	TGTGCCAGCAGACCTTACAGGGATAATGGTGAAGCTTTCTTT	CASRPYRDNGEAFF
TRBV27	.	.	TRBJ1-6	TGTGCCAGCAGCCCGACCGAGGGCGGACATTCACCCCTCCACTTT	CASSPTEGGHSPLHF
TRBV7-8	.	TRBD1	TRBJ2-7	TGTGCCAGCGAGTCCCGGGACAGAGTCTACGAGCAGTACTTC	CASESRDRVYEQYF
TRBV18	.	TRBD2	TRBJ2-5	TGTGCCAGCTCACCGAACGGGGGGGGTGAGGAGACCCAGTACTTC	CASSPNGGGEETQYF
TRBV7-6	.	TRBD2	TRBJ2-4	TGTGACAGCAGCTTATCGGCGGGACTAGCGGGGCTCTTAGCCAAAAACATTCAGTACTTC	CDSSLSAGLAGLLAKNIQYF
TRBV25-1	few	TRBD1	TRBJ1-1	TGTGCCAGCGCCCGTAGAAACGACAGGGGCATGAACACTGAAGCTTTCTTT	CASARRNDRGMNTEAFF
TRBV12-3/TRBV12-4	many	.	TRBJ1-2	TGTGCCAGCAGTCGCGGACTGGGCTATGGCTACACCTTC	CASSRGLGYGYTF
TRBV27	.	TRBD1	TRBJ2-7	TGTGCCAGCAGTTTATCGGGCGGGACAGGGCTGTACGAGCAGTACTTC	CASSLSGGTGLYEQYF
TRBV12-3/TRBV12-4	.	.	TRBJ2-7	TGTGCCATCAGTTTAGTGGGGACCGATATTTCCTACGAGCAGTACTTC	CAISLVGTDISYEQYF
TRBV11-2	.	.	TRBJ1-1	TGTGCCAGCGGCCAGGGTGTTGAAGCTTTCTTT	CASGQGVEAFF
TRBV3-1	few	.	TRBJ2-3	TGTGCCAGCAGACATGGAGCGCACAACACAGATACGCAGTATTTT	CASRHGAHNTDTQYF
TRBV6-5	once	TRBD1	TRBJ1-2	TGTGCCAGCAAGTTCCCGGGACAGGGGGATTTGTCTGGCTACACCTTC	CASKFPGQGDLSGYTF
TRBV12-3/TRBV12-4	once	.	TRBJ2-2	TGTGCCAGCAGTTTTGGGTCGGGAGCCGGGGAGCTGTTTTTT	CASSFGSGAGELFF
TRBV28	.	.	TRBJ1-1	TGTGCCAGCCGATCCTCTGAAGCTTTCTTT	CASRSSEAFF
TRBV27	.	.	TRBJ1-5	TGTGCCAGCGCCCCAGGGAGCTGGCAGCCCCAGCATTTT	CASAPGSWQPQHF